The 4 T cell receptor beta chains reported below all come from one sample, sequenced in a study of T and B cells in COVID-19 patients. Multiplex PCR with BIOMED2 TRB-A/B primer pools amplified TRB rearrangements. In TCRdb, the multiplex PCR reads were re-called with MiXCR into one record per CDR3 protein. The sample lists some 8,000 distinct CDR3 sequences, about 25% occurring once. From blood, 250-500 ng of genomic DNA served as TRB template. Material: blood. Source of these receptors: a human donor who had recovered from COVID-19.

A few counts support this clonotype. The V call is TRBV27, the J call TRBJ1-1; possibly TRBD1 for D (5 bases). V gave up 8 bases and J gave up 0 bases, with 16 bases separating them. Germline CDR1 MNHEY, CDR2 SMNVEV (reference sequence). This CDR3 region has 15 residues. The CDR3 sequence: CASSFIGGLNTEAFF. The CDR3 bases are TGTGCCAGCTCCTTTATCGGGGGGTTGAACACTGAAGCTTTCTTT.

The chain has TRBV12-3 or TRBV12-4 and TRBJ2-3; a possible D gene is TRBD2 (6 bases). Trimming removed 8 bases at V and 6 bases at J, with 12 bases between. The CDR3 is 12 amino acids. The CDR3 region is CASFSGVDTQYF. CDR3 nucleotides: TGTGCCAGCTTCTCGGGAGTTGATACGCAGTATTTT.

This clonotype was counted many times. V and J are TRBV27 and TRBJ1-1, with 7 nucleotides matching TRBD1. With V trimmed by 6 bases and J by 5 bases, 12 bases remained unmatched. Germline lookup yields CDR1 MNHEY and CDR2 SMNVEV (reference sequence). This CDR3 is built from 15 residues. CDR3 residues: CASRHPRQGKTEAFF. In DNA form, the CDR3 reads TGTGCCAGCAGACATCCCAGACAGGGAAAAACTGAAGCTTTCTTT.

The genes are TRBV4-3 and TRBJ2-2; 7 bases fit TRBD1. The V segment lost 0 bases and the J segment 1 base; nucleotides outside the gene matches: 8. This CDR3 spans 18 amino acids. The V gene's germline CDR1 is LGHNA and CDR2 YSLEER. In DNA, the CDR3 is TGCGCCAGCAGCCAAGACCGGTACAGGGGCTTGAACACCGGGGAGCTGTTTTTT. It specifies CASSQDRYRGLNTGELFF.